This TCR beta chain was sequenced for a study of blood T cell repertoires in COVID-19 (TCRdb year 2020). Background on the whole study: Samples covering the acute and convalescent phases of COVID-19 were provided by collaborators in the United States, Italy and Spain. The dataset comprised deeply sampled blood TCRbeta repertoires from subjects exposed to, actively infected with, or recovered from COVID-19. The repertoires were made available in a free public database intended to serve as a resource for research on the immune response to SARS-CoV-2. Where HLA class I and class II types were available, the types were taken from metadata supplied by the sample provider, not from assay-based typing. The material from the prospective study consisted of cDNA or gDNA derived from T cells, B-cell-depleted T cells, or PBMCs. A de-identified subject ID, COVID-19 status, age in years and sex were almost always included in the sample metadata. The samples were drawn from the first 160 participants of the ongoing ImmuneRACE study and from roughly 1,300 subjects provided by 6 global collaborators. Overall study outcomes, separate from this receptor: How much clinical and demographic metadata was included differed by source and by participant, and the metadata was provided uncurated.

In the prospective study, participants were about 18 to 90 years old, resided in 24 geographic areas of the United States, and were enrolled through a virtual design. Cohort assignment in the prospective study relied on participant-reported clinical history from a screening survey and a study questionnaire. Recovered participants in ImmuneRACE Cohort 3 were defined by two consecutive negative NP/OP PCR tests, clearance by a healthcare professional, or resolution of symptoms. In the prospective study, whole blood, serum and a nasopharyngeal or oropharyngeal swab were collected from each participant by mobile phlebotomists. Participants in the prospective study had the option to provide additional blood draws and questionnaires over a 2-month period. Before DNA extraction, blood samples from the prospective study were shipped at room temperature or frozen. TCRbeta CDR3 regions were amplified from genomic DNA by means of the immunoSEQ Assay, a bias-controlled multiplex PCR. Per the original workflow: The number of nucleated cells in each sample was estimated from the amplification of reference gene primers within the assay. To quantify the absolute abundance of each unique TCRbeta CDR3 rearrangement, sequence reads were collapsed and filtered. For each sample, productive Simpson clonality was calculated as the square root of Simpson's diversity index across productive rearrangements. The table comes from immuneACCESS by way of TCRdb, which keeps in-frame sequences with V and J called. Part of the clones is missing from these tables; in studies checked, under half for an unresolved V gene and the rest for unknown reasons. That table supplies the V and J calls and clone size; D and trimming were determined from the DNA. The sample contains around 290,000 clones, over 75% of them found a single time. The biggest ten clones account for just under 1% of the sample.

To note about this clone: The target of this receptor is not known. Nothing much larger sits one base from this clone, and base qualities are not available.

The CDR1 and CDR2 encoded by the germline V gene are KGHDR and SFDVKD. Trimming accounts for 5 bases at V and 2 bases at J, while the number of junction bases matched to no gene is 5. The CDR3, cysteine through phenylalanine, is 15 amino acids long. Only CDR3 DNA is held: 45 bases, read in frame from base 1. Sequenced: PBMCs or T cells enriched from blood (not recorded which). The chain joins TRBV24-1 to TRBJ2-5; the central 9 bases match TRBD1. The sequence came from a woman aged 25 to 39 who had recovered from COVID-19. Read as DNA, the sequence is TGTGCCACCAGTGCTTCGGGACAGGGACAAGAGACCCAGTACTTC. Protein translation: CATSASGQGQETQYF.